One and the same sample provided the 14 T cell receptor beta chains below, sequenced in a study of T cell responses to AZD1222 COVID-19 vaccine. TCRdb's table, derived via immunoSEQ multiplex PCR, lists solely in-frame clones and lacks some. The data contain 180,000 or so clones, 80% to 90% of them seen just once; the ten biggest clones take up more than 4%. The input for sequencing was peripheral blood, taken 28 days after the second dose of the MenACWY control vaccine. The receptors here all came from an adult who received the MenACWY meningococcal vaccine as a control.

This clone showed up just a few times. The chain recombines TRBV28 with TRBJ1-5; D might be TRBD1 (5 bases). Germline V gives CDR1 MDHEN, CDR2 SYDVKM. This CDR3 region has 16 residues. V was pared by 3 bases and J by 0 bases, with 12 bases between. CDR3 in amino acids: CASSLEGRGSNQPQHF. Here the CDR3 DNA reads TGTGCCAGCAGTTTGGAGGGAAGGGGTAGCAATCAGCCCCAGCATTTT.

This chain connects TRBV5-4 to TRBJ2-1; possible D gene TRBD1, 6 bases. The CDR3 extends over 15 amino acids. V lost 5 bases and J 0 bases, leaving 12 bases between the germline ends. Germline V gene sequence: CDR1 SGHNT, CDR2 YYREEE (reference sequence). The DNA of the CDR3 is TGTGCCAGCAGTGCTGACAGGAACTCCTACAATGAGCAGTTCTTC. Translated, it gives CASSADRNSYNEQFF. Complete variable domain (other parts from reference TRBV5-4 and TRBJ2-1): ETGVTQSPTHLIKTRGQQVTLRCSSQSGHNTVSWYQQALGQGPQFIFQYYREEENGRGNFPPRFSGLQFPNYSSELNVNALELDDSALYLCASSADRNSYNEQFFGPGTRLTVL.

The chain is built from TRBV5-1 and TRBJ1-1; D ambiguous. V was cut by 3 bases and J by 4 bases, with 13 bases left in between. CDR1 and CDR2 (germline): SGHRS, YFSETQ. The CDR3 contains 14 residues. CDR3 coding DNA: TGCGCCAGCAGCTCGGTGGGGATAGGCACTGAAGCTTTCTTT. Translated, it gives CASSSVGIGTEAFF.

Here the CDR3 DNA reads TGCGCCTCGGGACTAGCGGGTTACAATGAGCAGTTCTTC. It yields the protein CASGLAGYNEQFF. This chain uses TRBV5-1 with TRBJ2-1; 12 nucleotides line up with TRBD2. CDR3 length: 13 amino acids. The V and J ends lost 10 bases and 4 bases, in that order; junction bases with no gene match: 3. Germline V CDR1 and CDR2: SGHRS, YFSETQ.

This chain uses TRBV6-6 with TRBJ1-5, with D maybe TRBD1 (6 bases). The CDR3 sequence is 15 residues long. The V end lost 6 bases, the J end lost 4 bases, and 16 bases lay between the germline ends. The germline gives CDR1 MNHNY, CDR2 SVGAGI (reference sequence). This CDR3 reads CASSSRGGGNQPQHF. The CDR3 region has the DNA TGTGCCAGCAGCTCCCGAGGGGGTGGGAATCAGCCCCAGCATTTT.

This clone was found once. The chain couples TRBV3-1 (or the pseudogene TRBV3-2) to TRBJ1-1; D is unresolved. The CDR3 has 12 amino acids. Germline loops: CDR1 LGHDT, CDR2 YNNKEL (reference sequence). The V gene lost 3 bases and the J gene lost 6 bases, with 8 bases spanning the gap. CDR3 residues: CASSQGGPEAFF. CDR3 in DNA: TGTGCCAGCAGCCAGGGAGGGCCTGAAGCTTTCTTT.

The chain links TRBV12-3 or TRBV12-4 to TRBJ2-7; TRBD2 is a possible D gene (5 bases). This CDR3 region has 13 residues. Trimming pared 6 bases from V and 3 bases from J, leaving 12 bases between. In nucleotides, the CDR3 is TGTGCCAGCAGAGATGGACTGGTCTACGAGCAGTACTTC. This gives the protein CASRDGLVYEQYF.

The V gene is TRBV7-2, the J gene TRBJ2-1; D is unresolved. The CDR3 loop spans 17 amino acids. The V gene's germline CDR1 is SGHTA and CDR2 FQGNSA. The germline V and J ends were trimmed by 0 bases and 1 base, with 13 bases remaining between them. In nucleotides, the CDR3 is TGTGCCAGCAGCTTAGCGAGTAGCTCGGAATCCTACAATGAGCAGTTCTTC. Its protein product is CASSLASSSESYNEQFF.

The CDR3 bases are TGTGCCAGCAAGGACAACCAGGGGCCAAATCAGCCCCAGCATTTT. It is translated as CASKDNQGPNQPQHF. The chain employs TRBV6-5 and TRBJ1-5; D might be TRBD1 (6 bases). CDR3 length equals 15 residues. CDR1 and CDR2 from the germline V gene are MNHEY and SVGAGI. V lost 7 bases and J 4 bases, leaving 17 bases between the germline ends.

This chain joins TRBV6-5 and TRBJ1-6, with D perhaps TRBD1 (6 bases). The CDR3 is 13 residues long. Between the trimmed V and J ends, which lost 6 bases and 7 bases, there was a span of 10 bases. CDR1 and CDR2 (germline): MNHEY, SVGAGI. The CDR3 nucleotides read TGTGCCAGCAGACGTCAGGGGAATTCACCCCTCCACTTT. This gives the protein CASRRQGNSPLHF.

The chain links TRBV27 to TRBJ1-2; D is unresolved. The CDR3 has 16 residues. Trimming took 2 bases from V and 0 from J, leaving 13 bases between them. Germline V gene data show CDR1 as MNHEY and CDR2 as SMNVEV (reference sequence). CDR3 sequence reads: CASSLGGTRANYGYTF. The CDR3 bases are TGTGCCAGCAGTTTAGGCGGTACCCGGGCTAACTATGGCTACACCTTC.

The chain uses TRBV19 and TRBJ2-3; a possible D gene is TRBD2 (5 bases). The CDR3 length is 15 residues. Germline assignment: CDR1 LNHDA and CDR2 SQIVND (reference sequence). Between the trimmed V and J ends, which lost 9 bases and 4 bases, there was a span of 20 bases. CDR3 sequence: CASARLRDNSDTQYF. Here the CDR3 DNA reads TGTGCCAGCGCTAGACTCCGGGATAACTCAGATACGCAGTATTTT.

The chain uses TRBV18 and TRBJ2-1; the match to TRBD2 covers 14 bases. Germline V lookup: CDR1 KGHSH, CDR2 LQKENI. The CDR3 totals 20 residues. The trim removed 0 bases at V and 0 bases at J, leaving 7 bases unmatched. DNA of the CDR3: TGTGCCAGCTCACCACCGGGACTAGCGGGAGTGGGGAGCTCCTACAATGAGCAGTTCTTC. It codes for CASSPPGLAGVGSSYNEQFF.

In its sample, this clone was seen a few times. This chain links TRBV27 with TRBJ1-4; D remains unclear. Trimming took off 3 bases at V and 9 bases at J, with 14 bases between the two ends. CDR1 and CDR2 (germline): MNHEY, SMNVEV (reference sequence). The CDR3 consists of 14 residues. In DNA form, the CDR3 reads TGTGCCAGCAGTTTTACCGGGTCCCTCCAAAAACTGTTTTTT. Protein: CASSFTGSLQKLFF.